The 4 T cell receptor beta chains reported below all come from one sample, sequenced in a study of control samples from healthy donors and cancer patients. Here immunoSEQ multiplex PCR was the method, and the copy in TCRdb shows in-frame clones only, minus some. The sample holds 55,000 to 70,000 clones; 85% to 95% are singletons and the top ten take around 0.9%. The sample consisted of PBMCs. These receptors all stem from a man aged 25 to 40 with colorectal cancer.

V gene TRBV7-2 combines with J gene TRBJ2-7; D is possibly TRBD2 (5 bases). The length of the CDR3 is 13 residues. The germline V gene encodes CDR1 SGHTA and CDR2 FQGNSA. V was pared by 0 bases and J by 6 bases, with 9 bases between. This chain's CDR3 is CASSLAKGSEQYF. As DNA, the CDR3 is TGTGCCAGCAGCTTAGCGAAAGGGAGCGAGCAGTACTTC.

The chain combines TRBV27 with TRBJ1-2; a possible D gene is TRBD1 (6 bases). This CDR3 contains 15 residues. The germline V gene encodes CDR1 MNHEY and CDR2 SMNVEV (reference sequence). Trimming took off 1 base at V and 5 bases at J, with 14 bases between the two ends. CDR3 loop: CASSLYGGQAYGYTF. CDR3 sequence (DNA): TGTGCCAGCAGTTTATATGGGGGACAAGCTTATGGCTACACCTTC.

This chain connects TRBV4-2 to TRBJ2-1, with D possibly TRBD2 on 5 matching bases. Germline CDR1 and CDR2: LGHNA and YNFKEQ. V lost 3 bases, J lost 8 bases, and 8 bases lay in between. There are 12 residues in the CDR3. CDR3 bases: TGTGCCAGCAGCCATGGAGGAGATGAGCAGTTCTTC. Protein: CASSHGGDEQFF.

The CDR3 protein is CASSYSGHHSGNTIYF. The CDR3 bases are TGTGCCAGCAGTTACTCGGGACACCACTCTGGAAACACCATATATTTT. V usage is TRBV6-2 or TRBV6-3 and J usage is TRBJ1-3; weak D call: TRBD1 (6 bases). Germline V gene sequence: CDR1 MNHEY, CDR2 SVGEGT. CDR3 size: 16 residues. Trimming cost V 0 bases and J 0 bases, with 9 bases left between them.